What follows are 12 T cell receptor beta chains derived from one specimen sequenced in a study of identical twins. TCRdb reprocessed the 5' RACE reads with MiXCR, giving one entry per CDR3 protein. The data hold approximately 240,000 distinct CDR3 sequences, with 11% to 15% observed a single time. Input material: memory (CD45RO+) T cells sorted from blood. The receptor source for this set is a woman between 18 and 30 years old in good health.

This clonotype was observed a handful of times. CDR3 amino acids: CASRNLFSGGTFEQYF. CDR3 in DNA: TGTGCCAGCAGAAATCTTTTTAGTGGTGGAACTTTCGAGCAGTACTTC. The chain employs TRBV27 and TRBJ2-7, with D uncertain. V lost 6 bases and J 6 bases, leaving 24 bases between the germline ends. CDR3 length: 16 amino acids. Germline-derived CDR1 and CDR2 are MNHEY and SMNVEV (reference sequence).

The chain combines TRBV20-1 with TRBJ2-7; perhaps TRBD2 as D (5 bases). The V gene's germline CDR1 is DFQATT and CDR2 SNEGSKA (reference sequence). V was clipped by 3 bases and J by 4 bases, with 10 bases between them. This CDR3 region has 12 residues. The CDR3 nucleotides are TGCAGTGCTAGCCGGGGTATTTACGAGCAGTACTTC. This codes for CSASRGIYEQYF.

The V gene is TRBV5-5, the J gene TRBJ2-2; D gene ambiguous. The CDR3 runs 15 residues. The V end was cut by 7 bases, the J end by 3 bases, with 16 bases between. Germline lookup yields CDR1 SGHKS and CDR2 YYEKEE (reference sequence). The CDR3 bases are TGTGCCAGCGCCCCCTCCGCGGTGCACACCGGGGAGCTGTTTTTT. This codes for CASAPSAVHTGELFF.

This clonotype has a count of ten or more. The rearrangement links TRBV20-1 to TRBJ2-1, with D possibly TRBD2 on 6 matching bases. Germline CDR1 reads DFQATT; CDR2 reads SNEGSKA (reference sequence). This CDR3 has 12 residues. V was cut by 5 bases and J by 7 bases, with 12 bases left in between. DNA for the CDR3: TGCAGTGCTCACCGCCGGGGGAATGAGCAGTTCTTC. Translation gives CSAHRRGNEQFF.

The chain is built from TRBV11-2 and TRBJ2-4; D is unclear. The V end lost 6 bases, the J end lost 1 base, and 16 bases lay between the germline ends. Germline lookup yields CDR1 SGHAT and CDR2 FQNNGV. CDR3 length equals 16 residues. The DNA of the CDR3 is TGTGCCAGCAGAGAAGTCCGTGGGGTGGCCAAAAACATTCAGTACTTC. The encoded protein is CASREVRGVAKNIQYF.

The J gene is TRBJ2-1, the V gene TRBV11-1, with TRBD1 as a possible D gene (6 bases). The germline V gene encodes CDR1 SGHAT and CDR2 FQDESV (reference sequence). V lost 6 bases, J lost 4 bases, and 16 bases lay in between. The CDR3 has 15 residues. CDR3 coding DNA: TGTGCCAGCAGGGCTCCGGGACACCTATACAATGAGCAGTTCTTC. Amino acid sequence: CASRAPGHLYNEQFF.

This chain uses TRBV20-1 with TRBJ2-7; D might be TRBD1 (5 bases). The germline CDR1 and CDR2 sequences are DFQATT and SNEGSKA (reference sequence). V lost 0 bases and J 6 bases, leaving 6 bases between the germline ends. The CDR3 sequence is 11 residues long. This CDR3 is CSARDRGEQYF. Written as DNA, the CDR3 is TGCAGTGCTAGAGATAGGGGCGAGCAGTACTTC.

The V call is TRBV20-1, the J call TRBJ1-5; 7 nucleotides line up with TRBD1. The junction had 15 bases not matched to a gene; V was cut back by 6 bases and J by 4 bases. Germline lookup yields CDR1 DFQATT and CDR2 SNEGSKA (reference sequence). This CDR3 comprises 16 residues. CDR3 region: CSAKRIQGPGNQPQHF. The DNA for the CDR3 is TGCAGTGCCAAAAGAATACAGGGGCCGGGGAATCAGCCCCAGCATTTT.

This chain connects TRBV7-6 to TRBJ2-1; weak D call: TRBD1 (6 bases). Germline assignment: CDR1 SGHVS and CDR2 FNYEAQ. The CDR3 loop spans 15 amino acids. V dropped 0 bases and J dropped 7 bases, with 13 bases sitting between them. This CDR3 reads CASSLAGAMGNEQFF. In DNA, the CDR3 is TGTGCCAGCAGCTTAGCGGGGGCCATGGGAAATGAGCAGTTCTTC.

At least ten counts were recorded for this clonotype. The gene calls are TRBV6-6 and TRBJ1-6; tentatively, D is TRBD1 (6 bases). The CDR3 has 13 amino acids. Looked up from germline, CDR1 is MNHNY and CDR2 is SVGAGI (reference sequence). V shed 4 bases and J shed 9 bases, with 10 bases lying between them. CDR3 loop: CASSSKGGSPLHF. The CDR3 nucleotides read TGTGCCAGCAGTTCCAAGGGGGGTTCACCCCTCCACTTT.

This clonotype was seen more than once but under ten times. The CDR3 region is CASRLAGALSYEQYF. The CDR3 DNA follows: TGTGCCAGCCGACTAGCGGGGGCCCTGTCCTACGAGCAGTACTTC. V usage is TRBV2 and J usage is TRBJ2-7; 12 positions agree with TRBD2. The germline gives CDR1 SNHLY, CDR2 FYNNEI. The CDR3 has 15 residues. After removal of 8 bases from V and 1 base from J, the junction contained 6 bases not matched to a gene.

Written as DNA, the CDR3 is TGTGCCATCAGAGGTATAAGAGCGGGGAGCACAGATACGCAGTATTTT. Translated: CAIRGIRAGSTDTQYF. The V gene is TRBV10-3, the J gene TRBJ2-3; 7 nucleotides align to TRBD2. The V gene's germline CDR1 is ENHRY and CDR2 SYGVKD. The V gene end was trimmed by 6 bases and the J gene end by 0 bases; junction bases not matched to a gene: 9. This CDR3 is 16 amino acids long.